Below are 22 T cell receptor beta chains sequenced from a single sample in a study of radiation and T cells in renal cell carcinoma. The data were produced by immunoSEQ multiplex PCR, yet TCRdb's version contains in-frame clones alone and is incomplete. Among around 120,000 clones listed, about 81% were seen once. This sample's time point: blood 2 weeks post-SBRT. Treatment denoted: 15 Gy SBRT to primary tumor, nephrectomy 4 weeks later. The sample consisted of blood, taken from a patient whose treatment included radiotherapy and nephrectomy. These receptors came from a woman in her fifties or sixties with renal cell carcinoma.

V gene TRBV18 combines with J gene TRBJ1-1; no clear D. CDR3 size: 14 residues. Germline V gene data show CDR1 as KGHSH and CDR2 as LQKENI. The ends were cut back, 1 base at V and 6 bases at J, with 12 bases in the middle. The CDR3 DNA reads as TGTGCCAGCTCACCACGCCTCAATGAACCTGAAGCTTTCTTT. This codes for CASSPRLNEPEAFF.

The genes are TRBV6-6 and TRBJ2-2, with 8 bases lining up with TRBD2. V dropped 4 bases and J dropped 1; count of bases not matched to a gene: 5. The CDR3 is made up of 16 amino acids. Germline V CDR1 and CDR2: MNHNY, SVGAGI (reference sequence). In nucleotides, the CDR3 is TGTGCCAGCAGTTCCCCGAGCGGGGGGAACACCGGGGAGCTGTTTTTT. This gives the protein CASSSPSGGNTGELFF.

The CDR3 DNA follows: TGTGCCAGCAGCCCAGTAGGGAAGGGAACGACTGAAGCTTTCTTT. This translates into CASSPVGKGTTEAFF. This sequence joins TRBV9 and TRBJ1-1; no firm D call. This CDR3 has 15 residues. Trimming shortened V by 4 bases and J by 5 bases, and 18 bases separated the two germline ends. The germline V gene has CDR1 SGDLS and CDR2 YYNGEE.

This chain connects TRBV6-6 to TRBJ2-7; possibly TRBD2 for D (5 bases). CDR1 is MNHNY and CDR2 is SVGAGI in the germline V gene (reference sequence). V was clipped by 4 bases and J by 0 bases, with 7 bases between them. This CDR3 is 13 amino acids long. The CDR3: CASSSDYSYEQYF. CDR3 coding DNA: TGTGCCAGCAGTTCAGACTACTCCTACGAGCAGTACTTC.

The chain has TRBV18 and TRBJ1-5, with D perhaps matching TRBD1 (5 bases). Trimming took off 4 bases at V and 4 bases at J, with 11 bases between the two ends. Germline values: CDR1 KGHSH, CDR2 LQKENI. The CDR3 totals 14 residues. The CDR3 bases are TGTGCCAGCTCACGGATTGACAGTAATCAGCCCCAGCATTTT. Amino acid sequence: CASSRIDSNQPQHF.

This clone was seen a single time. This chain joins TRBV19 and TRBJ2-6; D is ambiguous. The germline gives CDR1 LNHDA, CDR2 SQIVND (reference sequence). V dropped 6 bases and J dropped 0 bases, with 12 bases sitting between them. This CDR3 has 16 amino acids. In DNA form, the CDR3 reads TGTGCCAGTAGAAGGGCCCGGAGCTCTGGGGCCAACGTCCTGACTTTC. Protein sequence: CASRRARSSGANVLTF. The full variable domain, its missing parts supplied by reference TRBV19 and TRBJ2-6, is DGGITQSPKYLFRKEGQNVTLSCEQNLNHDAMYWYRQDPGQGLRLIYYSQIVNDFQKGDIAEGYSVSREKKESFPLTVTSAQKNPTAFYLCASRRARSSGANVLTFGAGSRLTVL.

V is TRBV6-5 and J is TRBJ2-2, with D perhaps matching TRBD1 (6 bases). The length of the CDR3 is 14 residues. Germline V gene data show CDR1 as MNHEY and CDR2 as SVGAGI. V was cut by 6 bases and J by 1 base, with 9 bases left in between. The CDR3 region is CASRSGQNTGELFF. CDR3 coding DNA: TGTGCCAGCAGGTCGGGACAGAACACCGGGGAGCTGTTTTTT.

The chain recombines TRBV11-2 with TRBJ2-7; D remains unclear. CDR3 size: 11 residues. Germline CDR1 reads SGHAT; CDR2 reads FQNNGV. V was cut by 3 bases and J by 5 bases, with 5 bases left in between. This CDR3 reads CASSFRNEQYF. The CDR3 DNA reads as TGTGCCAGCAGCTTTAGGAACGAGCAGTACTTC. Filled out from reference TRBV11-2 and TRBJ2-7, the complete variable domain reads EAGVAQSPRYKIIEKRQSVAFWCNPISGHATLYWYQQILGQGPKLLIQFQNNGVVDDSQLPKDRFSAERLKGVDSTLKIQPAKLEDSAVYLCASSFRNEQYFGPGTRLTVT.

The chain has TRBV18 and TRBJ1-1; maybe TRBD1 (5 bases). V dropped 3 bases and J dropped 3 bases, with 11 bases sitting between them. This CDR3 comprises 14 residues. Germline-derived CDR1 and CDR2 are KGHSH and LQKENI. CDR3 residues: CASSPTRGDTEAFF. Here the CDR3 DNA reads TGTGCCAGCTCACCCACGAGAGGGGACACTGAAGCTTTCTTT.

This chain connects TRBV6-5 to TRBJ2-7; 9 bases fit TRBD1. V lost 7 bases and J lost 4; bases outside the gene matches: 8. CDR1 MNHEY and CDR2 SVGAGI come from the germline V gene. This CDR3 contains 14 residues. Here the CDR3 DNA reads TGTGCCAGCACCCCTCCGGGACAGGGATACGAGCAGTACTTC. Protein product: CASTPPGQGYEQYF.

This clone appeared a few times. J is TRBJ1-1 and V is TRBV10-1; D uncertain. CDR1 WNHNN and CDR2 SYGVQD come from the germline V gene (reference sequence). The CDR3 is 13 residues long. The V end lost 5 bases, the J end lost 4 bases, and 11 bases lay between the germline ends. The CDR3 DNA follows: TGCGCCAGCAGTCGGGATTTTACCACTGAAGCTTTCTTT. Its protein product is CASSRDFTTEAFF.

The chain combines TRBV25-1 with TRBJ2-3, with D perhaps matching TRBD2 (6 bases). The V end lost 1 base, the J end lost 4 bases, and 6 bases lay between the germline ends. CDR3 length: 13 residues. The germline V gene encodes CDR1 MGHDK and CDR2 SYGVNS. CDR3 loop: CASSEWEADTQYF. The DNA for the CDR3 is TGTGCCAGCAGTGAATGGGAGGCAGATACGCAGTATTTT.

This clone has only one observation. The chain uses TRBV9 and TRBJ2-4, with TRBD2 as a possible D gene (5 bases). There are 16 residues in the CDR3. Trimming removed 1 base from V and 0 bases from J, with 11 bases in between. Germline CDR1 and CDR2: SGDLS and YYNGEE. CDR3: CASSVSGALAKNIQYF. The CDR3 coding sequence is TGTGCCAGCAGCGTAAGCGGTGCTCTAGCCAAAAACATTCAGTACTTC.

This chain joins TRBV19 and TRBJ1-1, with D uncertain. The CDR3 is 13 residues long. V was shortened by 3 bases and J by 1 base, with 6 bases between the two germline ends. The germline gives CDR1 LNHDA, CDR2 SQIVND (reference sequence). The DNA for the CDR3 is TGTGCCAGTAGTATCGGGCCGAACACTGAAGCTTTCTTT. This translates into CASSIGPNTEAFF.

This clone has more than one count but fewer than ten. The chain carries TRBV30 and TRBJ1-1; 8 positions agree with TRBD1. Germline assignment: CDR1 GTSNPN and CDR2 SVGIG (reference sequence). Trimming removed 1 base from V and 1 base from J; junction bases left unmatched: 2. The CDR3 loop spans 14 amino acids. CDR3 nucleotide sequence: TGTGCCTGGAGTGGGGACAGGAAGAACACTGAAGCTTTCTTT. Amino acid sequence: CAWSGDRKNTEAFF.

The chain couples TRBV4-1 to TRBJ2-2; a weak D match, TRBD1 (5 bases). This CDR3 has 16 amino acids. Germline loops: CDR1 MGHRA, CDR2 YSYEKL. The V gene lost 0 bases and the J gene lost 6 bases, with 14 bases spanning the gap. CDR3 DNA: TGCGCCAGCAGCCAAGACAGGGTTGGGTTCGCCGGGGAGCTGTTTTTT. It encodes CASSQDRVGFAGELFF.

The V and J genes are TRBV19 and TRBJ1-5; D remains ambiguous. The CDR3 runs to 15 residues. Germline values: CDR1 LNHDA, CDR2 SQIVND (reference sequence). The V end was cut by 5 bases, the J end by 2 bases, with 13 bases between. This chain's CDR3 is CASSPHSGGNQPQHF. Here the CDR3 DNA reads TGTGCCAGTAGTCCCCACAGTGGGGGCAATCAGCCCCAGCATTTT.

The genes are TRBV19 and TRBJ2-7; 9 nucleotides agree with TRBD1. CDR1 is LNHDA and CDR2 is SQIVND in the germline V gene (reference sequence). This CDR3 contains 15 residues. V trimming: 6 bases; J trimming: 7 bases; junction bases outside the gene matches: 13. The CDR3 coding sequence is TGTGCCAGTAGCGAGACTGACAGGGGGTTGGGAGAGCAGTACTTC. This codes for CASSETDRGLGEQYF. Complete variable domain (other parts from reference TRBV19 and TRBJ2-7): DGGITQSPKYLFRKEGQNVTLSCEQNLNHDAMYWYRQDPGQGLRLIYYSQIVNDFQKGDIAEGYSVSREKKESFPLTVTSAQKNPTAFYLCASSETDRGLGEQYFGPGTRLTVT.

The chain recombines TRBV7-3 with TRBJ1-1, with no clear D. Germline V gives CDR1 SGHTA, CDR2 FQGTGA. The CDR3 is 13 amino acids. The ends were cut back, 5 bases at V and 3 bases at J, with 10 bases in the middle. CDR3 sequence reads: CASSLRRDTEAFF. CDR3 nucleotides: TGTGCCAGCAGCCTACGGCGGGACACTGAAGCTTTCTTT.

The genes are TRBV6-6 and TRBJ2-1; TRBD1 might be the D (5 bases). V gave up 5 bases and J gave up 8 bases, with 10 bases separating them. CDR3 length: 12 amino acids. The germline CDR1 and CDR2 sequences are MNHNY and SVGAGI (reference sequence). The CDR3 nucleotides are TGTGCCAGCAGTACGCAGGGATATGAGCAGTTCTTC. This sequence encodes CASSTQGYEQFF.

This rearrangement joins TRBV7-9 to TRBJ1-1; D gene uncertain. Germline values: CDR1 SEHNR, CDR2 FQNEAQ (reference sequence). V was trimmed by 3 bases and J by 1 base, leaving 9 bases between them. The CDR3 is 14 residues long. CDR3 in DNA: TGTGCCAGCAGCTTCCGGGGTAAGAACACTGAAGCTTTCTTT. Protein product: CASSFRGKNTEAFF.

The chain is built from TRBV30 and TRBJ1-2, with 9 bases that match TRBD1. Germline-derived CDR1 and CDR2 are GTSNPN and SVGIG (reference sequence). This CDR3 comprises 15 residues. V was pared by 2 bases and J by 4 bases, with 8 bases of the junction left unmatched. The CDR3 DNA sequence: TGTGCCTGGAGTATGGGACAGGGATGGGGCTATGGCTACACCTTC. This gives the protein CAWSMGQGWGYGYTF.